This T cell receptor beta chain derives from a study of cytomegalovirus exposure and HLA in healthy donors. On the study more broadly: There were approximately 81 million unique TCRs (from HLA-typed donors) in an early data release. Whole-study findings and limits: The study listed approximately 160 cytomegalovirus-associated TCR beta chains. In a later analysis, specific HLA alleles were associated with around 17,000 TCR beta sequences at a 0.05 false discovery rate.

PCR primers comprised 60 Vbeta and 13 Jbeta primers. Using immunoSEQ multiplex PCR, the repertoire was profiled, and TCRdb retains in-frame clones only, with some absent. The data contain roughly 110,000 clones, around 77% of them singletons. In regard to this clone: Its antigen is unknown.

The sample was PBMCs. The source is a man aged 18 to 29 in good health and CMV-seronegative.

The chain's CDR3 is CAISNRDKSYEQYF. CDR3 bases: TGTGCCATCAGTAACCGGGACAAGTCCTACGAGCAGTACTTC. V is TRBV10-3 and J is TRBJ2-7; D might be TRBD1 (6 bases). Trimming left V 5 bases short and J 1 base short, with 12 bases between. Germline V CDR1 and CDR2: ENHRY, SYGVKD. The CDR3 is 14 residues long.